Each of the 5 T cell receptor beta chains below was sequenced from the same sample in a study of patients and donors after allogeneic stem cell transplantation (dated by TCRdb to the early 2020s). Library prep was done by RT-PCR. The instrument given in TCRdb is NextSeq 550. The raw public data were reprocessed by TCRdb itself: fastp quality trimming at Q25, MiXCR clonotype calling, in-frame beta chains only. Rows merge per CDR3 protein into single entries with the most common DNA and genes. The sample contains 90,000 to 120,000 distinct CDR3 sequences, approximately 40% of them found a single time. Around 30% of the sample rests with the top ten. Sequencing was performed on blood, either unsorted or a sorted T cell fraction (not recorded which). Source of these receptors: a human donor who was either an allogeneic HSCT recipient or a stem cell or donor lymphocyte infusion donor (not recorded which). It is not recorded whose cells these are; they may come from a transplant donor.

This clonotype has more than one count but fewer than ten. The CDR3 DNA reads TGTGCCAGCAGTTACTCGCAAGGCCTCTATGGCTACACCTTC. It specifies CASSYSQGLYGYTF. The V call is TRBV6-5, the J call TRBJ1-2; no definite D call. Germline V gives CDR1 MNHEY, CDR2 SVGAGI. The V and J ends lost 0 bases and 4 bases respectively, with 9 bases between them. This CDR3 has 14 residues.

This clonotype turned up a few times. V gene TRBV7-9 combines with J gene TRBJ1-4; no definite D call. V shed 2 bases and J shed 4 bases, with 5 bases lying between them. CDR3 size: 13 residues. Germline CDR1 and CDR2: SEHNR and FQNEAQ (reference sequence). Here the CDR3 DNA reads TGTGCCAGCAGCTTACAGGTTAATGAAAAACTGTTTTTT. Translated, it gives CASSLQVNEKLFF.

The rearrangement uses TRBV19 and TRBJ2-1, with D perhaps matching TRBD1 (6 bases). CDR3 length: 15 residues. Germline assignment: CDR1 LNHDA and CDR2 SQIVND (reference sequence). V shed 4 bases and J shed 8 bases, with 18 bases lying between them. The CDR3 DNA follows: TGTGCCAGTAGTACCGGCTACAGGGAAATAGATGAGCAGTTCTTC. This codes for CASSTGYREIDEQFF.

This clonotype showed up just a few times. The rearrangement uses TRBV15 and TRBJ1-2; the D gene is possibly TRBD1 (5 bases). The CDR3 has 15 amino acids. V was clipped by 0 bases and J by 4 bases, with 12 bases between them. From germline, CDR1 is LNHNV and CDR2 YYDKDF (reference sequence). CDR3 region: CATSRDSLDSYGYTF. In nucleotides, the CDR3 is TGTGCCACCAGCAGAGATTCCCTCGACAGCTATGGCTACACCTTC. Full variable domain (remainder filled in from reference TRBV15 and TRBJ1-2): DAMVIQNPRYQVTQFGKPVTLSCSQTLNHNVMYWYQQKSSQAPKLLFHYYDKDFNNEADTPDNFQSRRPNTSFCFLDIRSPGLGDTAMYLCATSRDSLDSYGYTFGSGTRLTVV.

The J gene is TRBJ2-7, the V gene TRBV29-1, with TRBD2 as a possible D gene (5 bases). The V gene's germline CDR1 is SQVTM and CDR2 ANQGSEA. The CDR3 is made up of 12 amino acids. Trimming removed 7 bases at V and 2 bases at J, with 12 bases between. The CDR3 DNA follows: TGCAGCGGGATGGACTGGACCTACGAGCAGTACTTC. Translated: CSGMDWTYEQYF.